This T cell receptor beta chain originates from a study of regulatory T cells in long-lasting Graves disease. Time point meaning: newly diagnosed GD, antithyroid drugs for less than 3 months. RNA extracted from PBMCs served as the sequencing template. Construction of TCR beta libraries relied on iRepertoire HTBI primers and on Arm-PCR targeting CDR3 regions. One entry per CDR3 protein, called by TCRdb with MiXCR from the multiplex PCR reads. This sample has about 450,000 distinct CDR3 sequences; approximately 14% occur once, and the top ten carry roughly 15%. Germline CDR1 LGHDT, CDR2 YNNKEL (reference sequence). This CDR3 contains 17 residues. V lost 3 bases and J 5 bases, leaving 21 bases between the germline ends. This clonotype was seen only a few times. These data were likewise used in another study, on T cells in Graves' hyperthyroidism and ophthalmopathy. From that report: Aged 18 to 65, the patients had hyperthyroidism that was newly diagnosed and had lasted under 2 months. Uncontrolled infection, other autoimmune disease, pregnancy or lactation led to exclusion. Most clonotypes expanded in thyroid above 0.001 were likewise present in blood.

The J gene is TRBJ2-3, the V gene TRBV3-1, with D tentatively TRBD2 (8 bases). Sequencing used peripheral blood mononuclear cells (PBMCs), obtained at new diagnosis, from a patient treated with antithyroid drugs. The TCR sequence derives from a woman between 45 and 60 years old with Graves disease. CDR3: CASSHPGLDGDRDTQYF. The CDR3 bases are TGTGCCAGCAGCCATCCGGGACTAGATGGGGACAGAGATACGCAGTATTTT.